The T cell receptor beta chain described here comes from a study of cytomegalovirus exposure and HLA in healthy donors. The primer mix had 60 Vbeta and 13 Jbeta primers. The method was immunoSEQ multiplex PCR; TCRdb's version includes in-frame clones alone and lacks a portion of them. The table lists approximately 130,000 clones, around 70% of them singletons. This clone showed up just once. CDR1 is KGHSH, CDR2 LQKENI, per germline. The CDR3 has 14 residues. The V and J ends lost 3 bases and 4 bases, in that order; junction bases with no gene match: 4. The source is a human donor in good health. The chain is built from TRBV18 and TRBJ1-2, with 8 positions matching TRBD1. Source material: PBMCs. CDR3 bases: TGTGCCAGCTCACCGGGACAGGAGGGCTATGGCTACACCTTC. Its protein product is CASSPGQEGYGYTF. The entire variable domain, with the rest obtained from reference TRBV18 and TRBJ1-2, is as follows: NAGVMQNPRHLVRRRGQEARLRCSPMKGHSHVYWYRQLPEEGLKFMVYLQKENIIDESGMPKERFSAEFPKEGPSILRIQQVVRGDSAAYFCASSPGQEGYGYTFGSGTRLTVV.